This T cell receptor beta chain was recorded in a study of spatial heterogeneity in lung cancer. Looking at the study overall: Detection consistently captured more beta-chain sequences than alpha-chain sequences.

This clonotype was counted at least ten times. Time point noted: sample taken at primary tumor resection. Unsorted samples of tumor, nontumor lung or frozen PBMC had their whole RNA sequenced. The donor population consisted of approximately 79 patients with untreated, early-stage non-small cell lung cancer. TCRdb passed the 5' RACE reads through MiXCR, listing each CDR3 protein once. This table has some 40,000 distinct CDR3 sequences, 5.2% appearing once. Germline CDR1 is SGDLS and CDR2 is YYNGEE. This CDR3 has 14 amino acids. V dropped 4 bases and J dropped 5; count of bases not matched to a gene: 8. The chain carries TRBV9 and TRBJ2-7; TRBD2 matches at 8 bases. The sequence derives from a female donor with early-stage non-small cell lung cancer. The sequencing used PBMCs, collected at surgery. This chain's CDR3 is CASSSSGGGHEQYF. The DNA for the CDR3 is TGTGCCAGCAGCTCATCCGGGGGGGGGCACGAGCAGTACTTC.